These 30 T cell receptor beta chains came from one sample sequenced in a study of T cells after yellow fever vaccination. TCRdb independently ran MiXCR on the 5' RACE reads; one entry per CDR3 protein. The repertoire holds 250,000 to 400,000 distinct CDR3 sequences, about 4.5% seen once, with roughly 21% in the top ten. The sample in question was PBMCs, obtained 15 days after the yellow fever booster vaccination. Receptors originate from a man younger than 35 who received the YFV17D yellow fever vaccine.

J is TRBJ1-6 and V is TRBV6-6; weak D call: TRBD1 (5 bases). CDR1 is MNHNY and CDR2 is SVGAGI in the germline V gene (reference sequence). V lost 2 bases and J lost 9, with 14 bases in between. The CDR3 has 15 amino acids. Here the CDR3 reads CASSYTGVEGSPLHF. Here the CDR3 DNA reads TGTGCCAGCAGTTACACGGGGGTCGAGGGTTCACCCCTCCACTTT.

In its sample, this clonotype was seen a few times. The rearrangement uses TRBV28 and TRBJ2-4, with D possibly TRBD2 on 6 matching bases. V lost 6 bases and J 8 bases, leaving 17 bases between the germline ends. This CDR3 is 14 amino acids long. CDR1 MDHEN and CDR2 SYDVKM come from the germline V gene. Written as DNA, the CDR3 is TGTGCCAGCAGCTTGGTCGGGGGTCGTCACATTCAGTACTTC. Its translation: CASSLVGGRHIQYF.

The chain's CDR3 is CASSFPIGSLDNEQFF. In nucleotides, the CDR3 is TGTGCCAGCAGCTTTCCAATAGGATCACTAGACAATGAGCAGTTCTTC. The rearrangement links TRBV7-2 to TRBJ2-1; tentative D call: TRBD2 (5 bases). The V gene's germline CDR1 is SGHTA and CDR2 FQGNSA. Trimming shortened V by 3 bases and J by 5 bases, and 17 bases separated the two germline ends. The CDR3 length is 16 residues.

This clonotype was recorded many times. The chain carries TRBV20-1 and TRBJ2-5; D remains ambiguous. The CDR3 has 14 amino acids. The V end lost 2 bases, the J end lost 4 bases, and 14 bases lay between the germline ends. From germline, CDR1 is DFQATT and CDR2 SNEGSKA (reference sequence). Here the CDR3 reads CSARRFDNGETQYF. CDR3 nucleotides: TGCAGTGCTAGACGGTTTGACAACGGAGAGACCCAGTACTTC.

A note on this clonotype: A much larger clone lies a single base off, so this may be a read error. The chain joins TRBV11-2 to TRBJ2-1; D is uncertain. Germline V gives CDR1 SGHAT, CDR2 FQNNGV. The CDR3 sequence is 15 residues long. Here the CDR3 reads CASTSAFTSYTEQFF. CDR3 nucleotide sequence: TGTGCCAGCACCTCTGCCTTTACCTCCTACACTGAGCAGTTCTTC.

The J gene is TRBJ2-3, the V gene TRBV10-3; possible D gene TRBD1, 6 bases. V was pared by 4 bases and J by 4 bases, with 12 bases between. Germline V gene sequence: CDR1 ENHRY, CDR2 SYGVKD. The CDR3 runs 14 residues. The CDR3 sequence is CAISGITGPDTQYF. CDR3 sequence (DNA): TGTGCCATCAGTGGGATAACAGGGCCAGATACGCAGTATTTT.

This clonotype turned up a few times. V and J are TRBV14 and TRBJ2-3; TRBD1 might be the D (5 bases). V was clipped by 3 bases and J by 2 bases, with 9 bases between them. From germline, CDR1 is SGHDN and CDR2 FVKESK. The CDR3 is 14 amino acids. Written as DNA, the CDR3 is TGTGCCAGCAGCCAGTGGGGCATCACAGATACGCAGTATTTT. The encoded protein is CASSQWGITDTQYF.

A few counts support this clonotype. The rearrangement links TRBV10-3 to TRBJ2-2; D remains ambiguous. This CDR3 spans 14 amino acids. V gave up 3 bases and J gave up 0 bases, with 5 bases separating them. The germline V gene has CDR1 ENHRY and CDR2 SYGVKD. In nucleotides, the CDR3 is TGTGCCATCAGTGATCGGCCGAACACCGGGGAGCTGTTTTTT. Its translation is CAISDRPNTGELFF.

This clonotype was seen a handful of times. The V and J genes are TRBV4-1 and TRBJ2-5, with D unresolved. Germline lookup yields CDR1 MGHRA and CDR2 YSYEKL. Between the trimmed V and J ends, which lost 3 bases and 5 bases, there was a span of 10 bases. The CDR3 has 13 residues. CDR3 sequence: CASSQGIRETQYF. CDR3 nucleotide sequence: TGCGCCAGCAGCCAGGGAATTCGGGAGACCCAGTACTTC.

The V gene is TRBV7-2, the J gene TRBJ1-2, with TRBD1 matching 7 bases. This CDR3 is 14 amino acids long. Per germline, CDR1 SGHTA and CDR2 FQGNSA. Losses at the gene ends were 1 base for V and 9 bases for J; bases not matched to a gene: 8. The CDR3 reads CASSLVIRGESYTF. DNA for the CDR3: TGTGCCAGCAGCTTAGTGATCAGGGGGGAGAGCTACACCTTC.

This clonotype was seen many times. The V and J genes are TRBV4-1 and TRBJ1-2, with D possibly TRBD1 on 6 matching bases. The CDR3 length is 14 residues. V lost 3 bases and J lost 7, with 15 bases in between. In germline, CDR1 is MGHRA, CDR2 YSYEKL. The CDR3 DNA follows: TGCGCCAGCAGCCACGGGGCGGGGGCACTTGGCTACACCTTC. The encoded protein is CASSHGAGALGYTF.

This clonotype was seen repeatedly, ten times or more. V gene TRBV6-5 combines with J gene TRBJ2-1; either TRBD1 or TRBD2 may fit D (6 bases each). V was shortened by 3 bases and J by 6 bases, with 15 bases between the two germline ends. Germline V gives CDR1 MNHEY, CDR2 SVGAGI. CDR3 length equals 15 residues. CDR3 residues: CASSYASGGLNEQFF. The DNA of the CDR3 is TGTGCCAGCAGTTATGCGTCTGGGGGGCTCAATGAGCAGTTCTTC.

The genes are TRBV30 and TRBJ2-2; no definite D call. The CDR3 has 13 residues. Per germline, CDR1 GTSNPN and CDR2 SVGIG (reference sequence). The V and J ends lost 0 bases and 8 bases respectively, with 10 bases between them. Here the CDR3 DNA reads TGTGCCTGGAGTGTATCCCAATCAGGGGAGCTGTTTTTT. Translation: CAWSVSQSGELFF.

The chain couples TRBV12-3 or TRBV12-4 to TRBJ1-4; maybe TRBD1 (5 bases). V dropped 3 bases and J dropped 8 bases, with 13 bases sitting between them. There are 14 residues in the CDR3. The CDR3 DNA reads TGTGCCAGCAGTTTGCAGGGCGAGAACGAAAAACTGTTTTTT. Protein sequence: CASSLQGENEKLFF.

The chain links TRBV7-8 to TRBJ2-6; 10 bases are shared with TRBD1. The V gene end was trimmed by 0 bases and the J gene end by 1 base; junction bases not matched to a gene: 6. This CDR3 is built from 19 residues. CDR1 and CDR2 from the germline V gene are SGHVS and FQNEAQ. CDR3 sequence (DNA): TGTGCCAGCAGCTTAGCCTCAGGACAGGGGGAGTCTGGGGCCAACGTCCTGACTTTC. Protein product: CASSLASGQGESGANVLTF.

The V call is TRBV27, the J call TRBJ1-2, with TRBD1 matching 7 bases. Germline assignment: CDR1 MNHEY and CDR2 SMNVEV (reference sequence). This CDR3 has 16 residues. J gave up 2 bases and V 2 bases, and 8 bases lay outside the gene matches. The CDR3 DNA reads TGTGCCAGCAGTTTAACGTTCGGGACAGTCAACTATGGCTACACCTTC. It yields the protein CASSLTFGTVNYGYTF.

This clonotype was detected only a few times. The chain carries TRBV20-1 and TRBJ1-1; possibly TRBD1 for D (5 bases). The CDR3 covers 15 residues. CDR1 DFQATT and CDR2 SNEGSKA come from the germline V gene (reference sequence). Trimming took off 6 bases at V and 5 bases at J, with 22 bases between the two ends. In DNA form, the CDR3 reads TGCAGTGCACCCGCTGCAGGAGGGGCAAAAACTGAAGCTTTCTTT. Protein product: CSAPAAGGAKTEAFF.

A word on this clonotype: A much larger clone sits a single nucleotide away, making a read error possible. V and J are TRBV12-3 or TRBV12-4 and TRBJ1-1; unclear D gene. Trimming removed 6 bases at V and 4 bases at J, with 12 bases between. This CDR3 region has 13 residues. CDR3 DNA: TGTGCCAGCAGGCGACTCCTCTCCACTGAAGCTTTCTTT. Translated: CASRRLLSTEAFF.

This clonotype was detected only a few times. The chain combines TRBV7-2 with TRBJ2-1, with D maybe TRBD2 (7 bases). Between the trimmed V and J ends, which lost 3 bases and 10 bases, there was a span of 25 bases. There are 17 residues in the CDR3. The germline CDR1 and CDR2 sequences are SGHTA and FQGNSA. The CDR3 sequence is CASSFPGRGGSNREQFF. The CDR3 coding sequence is TGTGCCAGCAGCTTCCCGGGGAGGGGGGGGTCCAATAGGGAGCAGTTCTTC.

This clonotype was detected many times. As DNA, the CDR3 is TGTGCCAGCAGGTGGGACAGGGACACCGGGGAGCTGTTTTTT. It specifies CASRWDRDTGELFF. The V and J genes are TRBV12-3 or TRBV12-4 and TRBJ2-2; TRBD1 aligns across 9 bases. This CDR3 has 14 residues. With 6 bases clipped from V and 3 bases from J, the junction kept 2 bases outside the gene matches.

This clonotype was detected a few times. The J gene is TRBJ2-2, the V gene TRBV7-6; 8 nucleotides line up with TRBD1. Germline CDR1 SGHVS, CDR2 FNYEAQ. V lost 5 bases and J lost 4; bases outside the gene matches: 9. This CDR3 has 16 residues. CDR3 loop: CASSQVQGAGTGELFF. The CDR3 DNA reads as TGTGCCAGCAGCCAGGTCCAGGGGGCGGGCACCGGGGAGCTGTTTTTT.

This clonotype was recorded many times. The J gene is TRBJ2-4, the V gene TRBV7-2; 8 bases fit TRBD2. Germline assignment: CDR1 SGHTA and CDR2 FQGNSA. V lost 7 bases and J lost 6; bases outside the gene matches: 8. The CDR3 contains 14 residues. CDR3 residues: CASTKRGGRNIQYF. The DNA for the CDR3 is TGTGCCAGCACAAAACGGGGGGGCAGAAACATTCAGTACTTC.

This clonotype was recorded many times. The rearrangement uses TRBV5-1 and TRBJ2-3; 8 nucleotides line up with TRBD2. Per germline, CDR1 SGHRS and CDR2 YFSETQ. V was clipped by 0 bases and J by 3 bases; unmatched bases: 6. The CDR3 has 16 amino acids. Written as DNA, the CDR3 is TGCGCCAGCAGCTTGGGAGCAGCGGGAGCGACAGATACGCAGTATTTT. Translating it yields CASSLGAAGATDTQYF.

This clonotype showed up many times. The chain uses TRBV5-1 and TRBJ2-3; 12 bases line up with TRBD2. The CDR3 contains 15 residues. V lost 2 bases to trimming and J lost 4 bases; unmatched junction nucleotides: 2. CDR1 is SGHRS, CDR2 YFSETQ, per germline. The CDR3 loop reads CASSFLAGGSDTQYF. CDR3 coding DNA: TGCGCCAGCAGCTTTCTAGCGGGGGGGTCAGATACGCAGTATTTT.

In this sample, this clonotype turned up many times. The rearrangement uses TRBV7-2 and TRBJ2-3; possibly TRBD1 for D (5 bases). The CDR3 has 15 amino acids. Germline CDR1 and CDR2: SGHTA and FQGNSA. V was clipped by 9 bases and J by 2 bases, with 18 bases between them. The CDR3 is CARGAHLALTDTQYF. The CDR3 DNA reads TGTGCCAGAGGGGCCCACCTGGCTCTCACAGATACGCAGTATTTT.

This clonotype was counted many times. The chain recombines TRBV7-2 with TRBJ1-5; 12 positions agree with TRBD1. Germline CDR1 SGHTA, CDR2 FQGNSA. CDR3 length: 15 residues. V lost 5 bases to trimming and J lost 6 bases; unmatched junction nucleotides: 5. The CDR3: CASSPGTGGGQPQHF. The CDR3 nucleotides are TGTGCCAGCAGCCCAGGGACAGGGGGCGGTCAGCCCCAGCATTTT.

This clonotype was observed a few times. The J gene is TRBJ2-5, the V gene TRBV24-1; possible D gene TRBD2, 5 bases. V was cut by 2 bases and J by 3 bases, with 18 bases left in between. The CDR3 is 17 residues long. Germline V CDR1 and CDR2: KGHDR, SFDVKD. The CDR3 DNA sequence: TGTGCCACCAGTGATTCGGCTAGCTGGAGCCCTAAAGAGACCCAGTACTTC. Its translation: CATSDSASWSPKETQYF.

This clonotype occurred many times. V usage is TRBV12-3 or TRBV12-4 and J usage is TRBJ2-1, with 10 bases matching TRBD2. The CDR3 covers 17 residues. The V gene end was trimmed by 2 bases and the J gene end by 4 bases; junction bases not matched to a gene: 8. The CDR3 DNA follows: TGTGCCAGCAGTTTACAGGCTAGCGGGGGAATTTACAATGAGCAGTTCTTC. Its protein product is CASSLQASGGIYNEQFF.

This clonotype has a count of ten or more. The chain employs TRBV28 and TRBJ2-7; 8 bases map to TRBD1. The trim removed 4 bases at V and 3 bases at J, leaving 8 bases unmatched. Per germline, CDR1 MDHEN and CDR2 SYDVKM. The CDR3 has 15 amino acids. CDR3 protein: CASSSNRGFDYEQYV. For the CDR3, the DNA is TGTGCCAGCAGTTCTAACAGGGGGTTTGACTACGAGCAGTACGTC.

This clonotype was seen more than once but under ten times. V gene TRBV28 combines with J gene TRBJ1-4; 8 nucleotides align to TRBD1. The CDR3 has 14 residues. Germline CDR1 reads MDHEN; CDR2 reads SYDVKM. V shed 4 bases and J 5 bases; nucleotides not matched to a gene: 3. DNA of the CDR3: TGTGCCAGCAGTTGGACAGGGATAAATGAAAAACTGTTTTTT. Its translation: CASSWTGINEKLFF.